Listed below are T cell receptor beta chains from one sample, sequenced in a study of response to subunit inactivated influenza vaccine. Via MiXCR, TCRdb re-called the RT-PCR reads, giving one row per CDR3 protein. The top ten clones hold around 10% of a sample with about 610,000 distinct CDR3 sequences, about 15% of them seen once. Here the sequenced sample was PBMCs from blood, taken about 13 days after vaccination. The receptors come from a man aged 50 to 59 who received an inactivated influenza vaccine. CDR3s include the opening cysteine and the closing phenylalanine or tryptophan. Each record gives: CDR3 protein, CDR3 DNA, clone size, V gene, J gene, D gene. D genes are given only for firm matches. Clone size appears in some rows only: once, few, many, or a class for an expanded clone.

CDR3 protein: CASSYPPYEQYF
CDR3 DNA: TGTGCCAGCAGTTATCCGCCCTACGAGCAGTACTTC
clone size: few
V gene: TRBV6-2/TRBV6-3
J gene: TRBJ2-7
D gene: -

CDR3 protein: CASSLRRDGYNSPLHF
CDR3 DNA: TGTGCCAGCAGCCTCCGTCGCGATGGGTATAATTCACCCCTCCACTTT
clone size: -
V gene: TRBV6-1
J gene: TRBJ1-6
D gene: -

CDR3 protein: CASSRGASVGQETQYF
CDR3 DNA: TGCGCCAGCTCCCGAGGGGCTAGCGTCGGACAAGAGACCCAGTACTTC
clone size: -
V gene: TRBV5-1
J gene: TRBJ2-5
D gene: -

CDR3 protein: CASTLRQGSSPLHF
CDR3 DNA: TGTGCCAGCACCCTCCGACAGGGGTCTTCACCCCTCCACTTT
clone size: -
V gene: TRBV12-3/TRBV12-4
J gene: TRBJ1-6
D gene: TRBD1

CDR3 protein: CASSLLVQGKETQYF
CDR3 DNA: TGCGCCAGCAGCTTGTTGGTCCAGGGGAAGGAGACCCAGTACTTC
clone size: -
V gene: TRBV5-1
J gene: TRBJ2-5
D gene: -

CDR3 protein: CSARRGASGEAFF
CDR3 DNA: TGCAGTGCCCGACGGGGGGCGAGTGGTGAAGCTTTCTTT
clone size: -
V gene: TRBV20-1
J gene: TRBJ1-1
D gene: -

CDR3 protein: CASSQVLAGVYNEQFF
CDR3 DNA: TGTGCCAGCAGCCAAGTACTAGCGGGGGTGTACAATGAGCAGTTCTTC
clone size: few
V gene: TRBV3-1
J gene: TRBJ2-1
D gene: TRBD2

CDR3 protein: CATRAPERYNEQFF
CDR3 DNA: TGTGCCACCAGGGCCCCAGAGAGGTACAATGAGCAGTTCTTC
clone size: -
V gene: TRBV15
J gene: TRBJ2-1
D gene: -

CDR3 protein: CASSRRLAGVTTDTQYF
CDR3 DNA: TGTGCCAGCAGCCGCCGCCTAGCGGGAGTTACCACAGATACGCAGTATTTT
clone size: -
V gene: TRBV5-8
J gene: TRBJ2-3
D gene: TRBD2

CDR3 protein: CASTLQHSGANVLTF
CDR3 DNA: TGTGCCAGTACTTTACAACATTCTGGGGCCAACGTCCTGACTTTC
clone size: once
V gene: TRBV19
J gene: TRBJ2-6
D gene: -

CDR3 protein: CASSLGAVANNEQFF
CDR3 DNA: TGTGCCAGCAGCTTAGGAGCCGTAGCAAACAATGAGCAGTTCTTC
clone size: -
V gene: TRBV7-2
J gene: TRBJ2-1
D gene: -

CDR3 protein: CASTKNSGANVLTF
CDR3 DNA: TGTGCCAGCACCAAGAACTCTGGGGCCAACGTCCTGACTTTC
clone size: many
V gene: TRBV7-2
J gene: TRBJ2-6
D gene: -

CDR3 protein: CASSQEQGLAGEYEQFF
CDR3 DNA: TGCGCCAGCAGCCAAGAACAGGGACTAGCGGGAGAATATGAGCAGTTCTTC
clone size: many
V gene: TRBV4-3
J gene: TRBJ2-1
D gene: TRBD2

CDR3 protein: CRGTSGGDTQYF
CDR3 DNA: TGCAGGGGGACTAGCGGGGGAGATACGCAGTATTTT
clone size: few
V gene: TRBV20-1
J gene: TRBJ2-3
D gene: TRBD2

CDR3 protein: CASSLPEITDTQYF
CDR3 DNA: TGCGCCAGCAGCTTGCCAGAGATCACAGATACGCAGTATTTT
clone size: -
V gene: TRBV5-1
J gene: TRBJ2-3
D gene: -

CDR3 protein: CASSLSFELAGTDTQYF
CDR3 DNA: TGTGCCAGCAGCCTTAGTTTCGAGCTAGCGGGAACGGATACGCAGTATTTT
clone size: few
V gene: TRBV7-8
J gene: TRBJ2-3
D gene: TRBD2

CDR3 protein: CASREGLTQPQHF
CDR3 DNA: TGTGCCAGCAGGGAGGGGTTGACTCAGCCCCAGCATTTT
clone size: many
V gene: TRBV12-3/TRBV12-4
J gene: TRBJ1-5
D gene: -

CDR3 protein: CASNNRGMAGELFF
CDR3 DNA: TGTGCCAGCAATAACAGGGGAATGGCCGGGGAGCTGTTTTTT
clone size: -
V gene: TRBV5-5
J gene: TRBJ2-2
D gene: TRBD1

CDR3 protein: CASSSLGLAGETQYF
CDR3 DNA: TGTGCCAGCAGTAGCCTGGGACTAGCTGGGGAGACCCAGTACTTC
clone size: -
V gene: TRBV6-2/TRBV6-3
J gene: TRBJ2-5
D gene: TRBD2

CDR3 protein: CSVRADTEAFF
CDR3 DNA: TGCAGCGTTCGGGCGGACACTGAAGCTTTCTTT
clone size: few
V gene: TRBV29-1
J gene: TRBJ1-1
D gene: -

CDR3 protein: CASSLGGDSYNSPLHF
CDR3 DNA: TGCGCCAGCAGCCTGGGGGGGGACAGCTATAATTCACCCCTCCACTTT
clone size: -
V gene: TRBV4-3
J gene: TRBJ1-6
D gene: TRBD1

CDR3 protein: CASSPPVGRPSSYNEQFF
CDR3 DNA: TGTGCCAGCTCACCACCGGTAGGCCGCCCGAGCTCCTACAATGAGCAGTTCTTC
clone size: few
V gene: TRBV18
J gene: TRBJ2-1
D gene: -

CDR3 protein: CASSLESARGNEQYF
CDR3 DNA: TGCGCCAGCAGCTTGGAATCGGCCAGGGGCAACGAGCAGTACTTC
clone size: -
V gene: TRBV5-1
J gene: TRBJ2-7
D gene: -

CDR3 protein: CASSSQGGPSSYNEQFF
CDR3 DNA: TGTGCCAGCAGTTCACAGGGGGGCCCTAGCTCCTACAATGAGCAGTTCTTC
clone size: many
V gene: TRBV12-3/TRBV12-4
J gene: TRBJ2-1
D gene: TRBD1

CDR3 protein: CASSRVPAHEQYF
CDR3 DNA: TGTGCCAGCTCACGGGTCCCGGCCCACGAGCAGTACTTC
clone size: -
V gene: TRBV18
J gene: TRBJ2-7
D gene: -

CDR3 protein: CASSFISTDTQYF
CDR3 DNA: TGTGCCAGCAGTTTCATCAGCACAGATACGCAGTATTTT
clone size: -
V gene: TRBV12-3/TRBV12-4
J gene: TRBJ2-3
D gene: -

CDR3 protein: CATRPGGISYNEQFF
CDR3 DNA: TGTGCCACCAGACCGGGGGGAATATCCTACAATGAGCAGTTCTTC
clone size: many
V gene: TRBV15
J gene: TRBJ2-1
D gene: TRBD2

CDR3 protein: CASSPRQQETLYF
CDR3 DNA: TGTGCCAGCTCACCAAGGCAACAAGAGACCCTGTACTTC
clone size: once
V gene: TRBV18
J gene: TRBJ2-5
D gene: -

CDR3 protein: CSARLTVDTQYF
CDR3 DNA: TGCAGTGCTAGATTAACGGTTGATACGCAGTATTTT
clone size: many
V gene: TRBV20-1
J gene: TRBJ2-3
D gene: -

CDR3 protein: CASSHTGTDTQYF
CDR3 DNA: TGTGCCAGCAGCCACACGGGCACAGATACGCAGTATTTT
clone size: few
V gene: TRBV7-2
J gene: TRBJ2-3
D gene: -

CDR3 protein: CASSFQIRGRDQPQHF
CDR3 DNA: TGTGCCAGCAGCTTCCAGATCAGGGGAAGGGATCAGCCCCAGCATTTT
clone size: -
V gene: TRBV7-8
J gene: TRBJ1-5
D gene: -

CDR3 protein: CASSSPHRSSYNEQFF
CDR3 DNA: TGTGCCAGCAGCTCACCCCATCGTTCGTCCTACAATGAGCAGTTCTTC
clone size: many
V gene: TRBV5-6
J gene: TRBJ2-1
D gene: -

CDR3 protein: CASSYEGQGTLRSNQPQHF
CDR3 DNA: TGTGCCAGCAGCTACGAGGGACAGGGTACTTTGAGGAGCAATCAGCCCCAGCATTTT
clone size: many
V gene: TRBV11-2
J gene: TRBJ1-5
D gene: TRBD1

CDR3 protein: CASSWDRAADTQYF
CDR3 DNA: TGTGCCAGCAGCTGGGACAGGGCAGCAGATACGCAGTATTTT
clone size: -
V gene: TRBV2
J gene: TRBJ2-3
D gene: TRBD1

CDR3 protein: CASSFGARSYNEQFF
CDR3 DNA: TGTGCCAGCAGCTTTGGGGCCCGCTCCTACAATGAGCAGTTCTTC
clone size: -
V gene: TRBV7-2
J gene: TRBJ2-1
D gene: -

CDR3 protein: CASRYIQGANIQYF
CDR3 DNA: TGTGCCAGCAGATATATACAGGGGGCAAACATTCAGTACTTC
clone size: -
V gene: TRBV6-2/TRBV6-3
J gene: TRBJ2-4
D gene: TRBD1

CDR3 protein: CAIRTSGGTQETQYF
CDR3 DNA: TGTGCCATCAGAACTAGCGGGGGAACACAAGAGACCCAGTACTTC
clone size: -
V gene: TRBV10-3
J gene: TRBJ2-5
D gene: TRBD2

CDR3 protein: CASTAWGTEGETQYF
CDR3 DNA: TGTGCCAGCACCGCCTGGGGGACCGAAGGGGAGACCCAGTACTTC
clone size: once
V gene: TRBV28
J gene: TRBJ2-5
D gene: -

CDR3 protein: CASSVVDETQYF
CDR3 DNA: TGTGCCAGCAGTGTGGTGGATGAGACCCAGTACTTC
clone size: -
V gene: TRBV28
J gene: TRBJ2-5
D gene: -

CDR3 protein: CASSLVQSGPFYEQYF
CDR3 DNA: TGTGCCAGCAGCTTAGTTCAGAGCGGGCCGTTTTACGAGCAGTACTTC
clone size: -
V gene: TRBV11-2
J gene: TRBJ2-7
D gene: -

CDR3 protein: CASSQVVPIVVGNEQFF
CDR3 DNA: TGCGCCAGCAGCCAAGTAGTGCCTATAGTGGTCGGGAATGAGCAGTTCTTC
clone size: few
V gene: TRBV4-1
J gene: TRBJ2-1
D gene: -

CDR3 protein: CASGPGQGQPQHF
CDR3 DNA: TGTGCCAGCGGCCCCGGACAGGGTCAGCCCCAGCATTTT
clone size: -
V gene: TRBV5-5
J gene: TRBJ1-5
D gene: TRBD1

CDR3 protein: CASSLSLLALAKNIQYF
CDR3 DNA: TGCGCCAGCAGCTTGTCGTTGCTAGCCTTAGCCAAAAACATTCAGTACTTC
clone size: -
V gene: TRBV5-1
J gene: TRBJ2-4
D gene: -

CDR3 protein: CASSLDAGVHIQYF
CDR3 DNA: TGTGCCAGCAGCTTAGATGCAGGGGTGCACATTCAGTACTTC
clone size: few
V gene: TRBV7-9
J gene: TRBJ2-4
D gene: -

CDR3 protein: CSARGSNEKLFF
CDR3 DNA: TGCAGTGCTAGAGGGTCTAATGAAAAACTGTTTTTT
clone size: -
V gene: TRBV20-1
J gene: TRBJ1-4
D gene: -

CDR3 protein: CASSLTRGSNTEAFF
CDR3 DNA: TGCGCCAGCAGCTTGACCAGGGGGAGTAACACTGAAGCTTTCTTT
clone size: few
V gene: TRBV5-1
J gene: TRBJ1-1
D gene: TRBD1

CDR3 protein: CSARGPSTDTQYF
CDR3 DNA: TGCAGTGCCCGAGGACCAAGCACAGATACGCAGTATTTT
clone size: -
V gene: TRBV20-1
J gene: TRBJ2-3
D gene: -

CDR3 protein: CSVGTGLRRTEAFF
CDR3 DNA: TGCAGCGTGGGGACAGGGCTTCGTCGCACTGAAGCTTTCTTT
clone size: -
V gene: TRBV29-1
J gene: TRBJ1-1
D gene: TRBD1

CDR3 protein: CSPGQGWGYTF
CDR3 DNA: TGCAGTCCCGGACAGGGCTGGGGCTACACCTTC
clone size: many
V gene: TRBV20-1
J gene: TRBJ1-2
D gene: TRBD1

CDR3 protein: CASSFVGLAGNNEQFF
CDR3 DNA: TGTGCCAGCAGTTTTGTGGGGCTAGCGGGGAACAATGAGCAGTTCTTC
clone size: few
V gene: TRBV27
J gene: TRBJ2-1
D gene: TRBD2

CDR3 protein: CASSPLGEFTEAFF
CDR3 DNA: TGCGCCAGCAGCCCCCTGGGGGAGTTCACTGAAGCTTTCTTT
clone size: -
V gene: TRBV5-1
J gene: TRBJ1-1
D gene: -

CDR3 protein: CSAIQTTGLAANTGELFF
CDR3 DNA: TGCAGTGCTATCCAAACCACAGGACTAGCGGCGAACACCGGGGAGCTGTTTTTT
clone size: -
V gene: TRBV20-1
J gene: TRBJ2-2
D gene: TRBD2

CDR3 protein: CASSLGAFSTGELFF
CDR3 DNA: TGTGCCAGCAGCTTAGGTGCGTTTAGCACCGGGGAGCTGTTTTTT
clone size: once
V gene: TRBV7-7
J gene: TRBJ2-2
D gene: -

CDR3 protein: CASRRFLGAAINGYTF
CDR3 DNA: TGTGCCAGCAGAAGGTTTCTGGGGGCGGCTATAAATGGCTACACCTTC
clone size: few
V gene: TRBV28
J gene: TRBJ1-2
D gene: -

CDR3 protein: CASSQEFGKAHEKLFF
CDR3 DNA: TGCGCCAGCAGCCAAGAGTTTGGAAAGGCCCATGAAAAACTGTTTTTT
clone size: -
V gene: TRBV4-1
J gene: TRBJ1-4
D gene: -